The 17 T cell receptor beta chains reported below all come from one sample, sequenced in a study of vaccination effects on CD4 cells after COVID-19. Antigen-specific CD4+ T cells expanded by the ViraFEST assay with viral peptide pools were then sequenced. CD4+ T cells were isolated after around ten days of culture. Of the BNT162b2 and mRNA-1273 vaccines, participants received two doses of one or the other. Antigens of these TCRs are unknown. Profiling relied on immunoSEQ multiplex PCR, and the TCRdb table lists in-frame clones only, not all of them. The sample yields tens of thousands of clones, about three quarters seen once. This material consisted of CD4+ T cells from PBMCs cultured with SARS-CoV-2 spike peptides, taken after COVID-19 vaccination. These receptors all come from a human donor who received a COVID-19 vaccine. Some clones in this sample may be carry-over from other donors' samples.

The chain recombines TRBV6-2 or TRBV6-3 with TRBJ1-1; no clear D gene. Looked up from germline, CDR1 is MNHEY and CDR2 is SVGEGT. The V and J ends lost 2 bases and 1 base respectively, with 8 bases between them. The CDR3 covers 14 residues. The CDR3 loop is CASSYPSENTEAFF. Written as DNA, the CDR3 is TGTGCCAGCAGTTACCCGTCAGAGAACACTGAAGCTTTCTTT.

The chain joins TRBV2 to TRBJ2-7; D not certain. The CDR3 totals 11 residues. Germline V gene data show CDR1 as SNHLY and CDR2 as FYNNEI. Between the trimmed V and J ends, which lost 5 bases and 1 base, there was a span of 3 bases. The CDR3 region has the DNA TGTGCCAGCAGTTATTCCTACGAGCAGTACGTC. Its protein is CASSYSYEQYV.

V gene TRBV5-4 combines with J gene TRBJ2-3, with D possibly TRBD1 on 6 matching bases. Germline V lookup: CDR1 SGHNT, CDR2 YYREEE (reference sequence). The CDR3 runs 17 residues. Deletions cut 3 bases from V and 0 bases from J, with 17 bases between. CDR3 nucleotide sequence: TGTGCCAGCAGCTCCGGGACAAGCTTAACGAGCACAGATACGCAGTATTTT. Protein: CASSSGTSLTSTDTQYF.

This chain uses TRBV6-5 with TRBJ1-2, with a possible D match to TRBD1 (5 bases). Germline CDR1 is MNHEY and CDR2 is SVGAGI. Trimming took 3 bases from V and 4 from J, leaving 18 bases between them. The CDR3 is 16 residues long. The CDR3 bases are TGTGCCAGCAGTTATCAGGGAGGGGAGTCCCTCTATGGCTACACCTTC. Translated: CASSYQGGESLYGYTF.

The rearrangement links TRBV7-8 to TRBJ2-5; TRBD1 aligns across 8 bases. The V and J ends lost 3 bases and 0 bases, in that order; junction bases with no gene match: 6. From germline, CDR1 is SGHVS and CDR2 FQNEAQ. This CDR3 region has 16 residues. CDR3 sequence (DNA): TGTGCCAGCAGCTTTGGGACAGGAGCTTACCAAGAGACCCAGTACTTC. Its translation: CASSFGTGAYQETQYF.

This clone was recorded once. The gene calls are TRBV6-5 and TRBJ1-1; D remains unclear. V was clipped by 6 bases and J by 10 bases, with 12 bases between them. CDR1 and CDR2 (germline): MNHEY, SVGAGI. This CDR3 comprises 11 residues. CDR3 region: CASRKDGGAFF. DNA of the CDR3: TGTGCCAGCAGGAAAGACGGAGGAGCTTTCTTT.

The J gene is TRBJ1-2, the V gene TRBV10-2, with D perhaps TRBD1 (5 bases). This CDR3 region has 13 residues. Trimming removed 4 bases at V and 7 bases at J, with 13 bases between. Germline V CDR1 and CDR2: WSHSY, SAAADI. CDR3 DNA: TGCGCCAGCAGTGCGGCCCAGGGCTTTGGCTACACCTTC. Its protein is CASSAAQGFGYTF.

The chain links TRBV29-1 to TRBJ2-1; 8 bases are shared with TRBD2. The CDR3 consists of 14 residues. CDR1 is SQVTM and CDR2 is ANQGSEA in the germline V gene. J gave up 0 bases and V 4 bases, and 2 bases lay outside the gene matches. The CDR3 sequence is CSVVAGSSYNEQFF. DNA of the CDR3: TGCAGCGTTGTAGCGGGGAGCTCCTACAATGAGCAGTTCTTC.

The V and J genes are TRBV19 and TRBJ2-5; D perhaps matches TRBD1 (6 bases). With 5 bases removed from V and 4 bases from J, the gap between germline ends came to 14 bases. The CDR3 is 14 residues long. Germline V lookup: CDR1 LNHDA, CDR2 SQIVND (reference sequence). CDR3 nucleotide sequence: TGTGCCAGTAGTTACGGCAGGGGAATAGAGACCCAGTACTTC. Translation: CASSYGRGIETQYF.

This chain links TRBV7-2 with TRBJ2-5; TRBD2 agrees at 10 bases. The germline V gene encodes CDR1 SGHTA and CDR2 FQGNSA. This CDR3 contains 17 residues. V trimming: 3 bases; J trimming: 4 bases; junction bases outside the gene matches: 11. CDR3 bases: TGTGCCAGCAGCTTTTCGTCGAGCGGGGGGGGGTTAGAGACCCAGTACTTC. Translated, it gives CASSFSSSGGGLETQYF. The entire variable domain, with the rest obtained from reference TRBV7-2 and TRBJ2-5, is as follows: GAGVSQSPSNKVTEKGKDVELRCDPISGHTALYWYRQSLGQGLEFLIYFQGNSAPDKSGLPSDRFSAERTGGSVSTLTIQRTQQEDSAVYLCASSFSSSGGGLETQYFGPGTRLLVL.

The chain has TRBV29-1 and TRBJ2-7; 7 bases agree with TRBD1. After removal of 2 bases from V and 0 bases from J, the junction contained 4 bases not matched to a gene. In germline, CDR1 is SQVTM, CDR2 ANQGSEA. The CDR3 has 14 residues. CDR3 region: CSVENPGGSYEQYV. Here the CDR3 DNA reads TGCAGCGTTGAAAACCCAGGGGGCTCCTACGAGCAGTACGTC.

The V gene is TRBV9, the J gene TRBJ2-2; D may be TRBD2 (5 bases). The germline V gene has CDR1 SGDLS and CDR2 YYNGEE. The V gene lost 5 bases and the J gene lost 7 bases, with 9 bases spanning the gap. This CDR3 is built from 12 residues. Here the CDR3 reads CASSGEIGELFF. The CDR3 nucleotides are TGTGCCAGCAGTGGGGAGATCGGGGAGCTGTTTTTT.

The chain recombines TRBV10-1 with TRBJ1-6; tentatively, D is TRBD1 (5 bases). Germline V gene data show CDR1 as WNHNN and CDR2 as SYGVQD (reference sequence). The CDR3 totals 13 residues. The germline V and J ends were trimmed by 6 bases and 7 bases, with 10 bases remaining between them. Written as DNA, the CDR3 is TGCGCCAGCAGACGGGACCCCAATTCACCCCTCCACTTT. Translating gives CASRRDPNSPLHF.

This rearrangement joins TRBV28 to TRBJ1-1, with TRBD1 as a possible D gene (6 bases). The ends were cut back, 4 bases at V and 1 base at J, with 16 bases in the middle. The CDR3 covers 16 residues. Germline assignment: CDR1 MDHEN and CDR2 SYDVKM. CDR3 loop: CASSSGVRVKNTEAFF. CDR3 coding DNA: TGTGCCAGCAGTTCAGGGGTTCGGGTAAAGAACACTGAAGCTTTCTTT.

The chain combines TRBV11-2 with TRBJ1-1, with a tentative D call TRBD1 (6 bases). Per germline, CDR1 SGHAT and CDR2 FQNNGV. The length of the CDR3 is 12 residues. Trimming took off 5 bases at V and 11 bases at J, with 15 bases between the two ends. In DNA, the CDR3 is TGTGCCAGCAGCCCAGGACAGTACTTGGCTTTCTTT. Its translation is CASSPGQYLAFF.

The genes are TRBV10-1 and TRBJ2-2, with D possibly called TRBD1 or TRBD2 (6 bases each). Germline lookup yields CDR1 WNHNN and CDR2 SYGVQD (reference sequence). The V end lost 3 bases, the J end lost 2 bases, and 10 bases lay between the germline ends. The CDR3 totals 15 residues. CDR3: CASSEGGLNTGELFF. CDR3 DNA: TGCGCCAGCAGTGAAGGGGGGCTCAACACCGGGGAGCTGTTTTTT.

The CDR3 loop reads CASSWTHNQPQHF. CDR3 sequence (DNA): TGTGCCAGCAGTTGGACACACAATCAGCCCCAGCATTTT. The V call is TRBV6-5, the J call TRBJ1-5; tentative D call: TRBD1 (5 bases). This CDR3 comprises 13 residues. Looked up from germline, CDR1 is MNHEY and CDR2 is SVGAGI. Trimming removed 4 bases at V and 3 bases at J, with 7 bases between.